The clone carrying this TCR beta chain was seen once. These data originate in a study of blood T cell repertoires in COVID-19. J gave up 3 bases and V 4 bases, and 6 bases lay outside the gene matches. The CDR3 is 14 amino acids. Germline CDR1 reads KGHSH; CDR2 reads LQKENI. Seattle patients were enrolled while actively infected and followed longitudinally. Under the authors' procedure: Amplification with reference gene primers provided the estimates of nucleated cell counts. Libraries were prepared by immunoSEQ multiplex PCR; TCRdb keeps only in-frame clonotypes and omits some of them. V, J and clone size were drawn from that table, and D and trimming were deduced from the DNA. Of 250,000 to 300,000 clones detected, around 91% appear once; the ten largest clones hold about 2.1%.

The TCR was taken from a woman in her fifties or sixties with COVID-19, enrolled during active disease. The chain recombines TRBV18 with TRBJ2-7; 7 bases align to TRBD1. Sequenced: peripheral blood. The CDR3 reads CASSLGTVSYEQYF. Written as DNA, the CDR3 is TGTGCCAGCTCACTAGGGACAGTGAGCTACGAGCAGTACTTC.